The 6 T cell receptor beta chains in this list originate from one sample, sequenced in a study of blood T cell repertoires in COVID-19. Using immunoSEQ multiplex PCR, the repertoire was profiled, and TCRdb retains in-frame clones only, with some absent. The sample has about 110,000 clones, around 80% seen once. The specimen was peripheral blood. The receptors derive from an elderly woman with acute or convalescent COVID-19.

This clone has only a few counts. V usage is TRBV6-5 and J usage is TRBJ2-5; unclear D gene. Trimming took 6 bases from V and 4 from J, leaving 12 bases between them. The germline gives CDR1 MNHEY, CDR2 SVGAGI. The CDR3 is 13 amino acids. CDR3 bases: TGTGCCAGCAGCGCTAGACCCCCAGAGACCCAGTACTTC. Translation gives CASSARPPETQYF.

DNA of the CDR3: TGTGCCAGCAGCTTAGGAGTTTGGGCGGGTTTAGCCAAAAACATTCAGTACTTC. Protein: CASSLGVWAGLAKNIQYF. The genes are TRBV7-2 and TRBJ2-4; TRBD2 is a possible D gene (5 bases). The length of the CDR3 is 18 residues. CDR1 is SGHTA, CDR2 FQGNSA, per germline. V was cut by 1 base and J by 0 bases, with 16 bases left in between.

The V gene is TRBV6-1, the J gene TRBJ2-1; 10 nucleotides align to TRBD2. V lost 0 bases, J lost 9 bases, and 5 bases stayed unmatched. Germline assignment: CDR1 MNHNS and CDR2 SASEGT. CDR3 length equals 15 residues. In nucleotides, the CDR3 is TGTGCCAGCAGTGAAGCGAGCGGGGGGGTTATTGAGCAGTTCTTC. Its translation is CASSEASGGVIEQFF.

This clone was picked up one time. The CDR3 DNA follows: TGTGCCAGCAGCTTAGAGGCTCTAGCGGGGGCAGGACTCCCCTCATCCTACGAGCAGTACTTC. This gives the protein CASSLEALAGAGLPSSYEQYF. The chain combines TRBV7-6 with TRBJ2-7, with 10 bases aligning to TRBD2. CDR3 length equals 21 residues. J lost 1 base, V lost 1 base, and 19 bases had no gene match. From germline, CDR1 is SGHVS and CDR2 FNYEAQ. Together with reference TRBV7-6 and TRBJ2-7, the CDR3 gives the full variable domain: GAGVSQSPRYKVTKRGQDVALRCDPISGHVSLYWYRQALGQGPEFLTYFNYEAQQDKSGLPNDRFSAERPEGSISTLTIQRTEQRDSAMYRCASSLEALAGAGLPSSYEQYFGPGTRLTVT.

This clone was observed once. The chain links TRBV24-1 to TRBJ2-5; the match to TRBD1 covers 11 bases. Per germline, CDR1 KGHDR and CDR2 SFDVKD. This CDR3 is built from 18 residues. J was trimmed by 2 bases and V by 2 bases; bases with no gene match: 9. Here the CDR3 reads CATSDSHSGTGGQETQYF. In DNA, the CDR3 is TGTGCCACCAGTGATTCGCACTCCGGGACAGGGGGTCAAGAGACCCAGTACTTC.

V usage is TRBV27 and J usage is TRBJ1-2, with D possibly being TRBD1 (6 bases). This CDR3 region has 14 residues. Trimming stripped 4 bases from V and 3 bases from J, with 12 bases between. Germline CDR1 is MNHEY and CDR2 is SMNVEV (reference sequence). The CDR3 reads CASSSTGLDYGYTF. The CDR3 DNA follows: TGTGCCAGCAGTTCCACAGGGTTGGACTATGGCTACACCTTC.